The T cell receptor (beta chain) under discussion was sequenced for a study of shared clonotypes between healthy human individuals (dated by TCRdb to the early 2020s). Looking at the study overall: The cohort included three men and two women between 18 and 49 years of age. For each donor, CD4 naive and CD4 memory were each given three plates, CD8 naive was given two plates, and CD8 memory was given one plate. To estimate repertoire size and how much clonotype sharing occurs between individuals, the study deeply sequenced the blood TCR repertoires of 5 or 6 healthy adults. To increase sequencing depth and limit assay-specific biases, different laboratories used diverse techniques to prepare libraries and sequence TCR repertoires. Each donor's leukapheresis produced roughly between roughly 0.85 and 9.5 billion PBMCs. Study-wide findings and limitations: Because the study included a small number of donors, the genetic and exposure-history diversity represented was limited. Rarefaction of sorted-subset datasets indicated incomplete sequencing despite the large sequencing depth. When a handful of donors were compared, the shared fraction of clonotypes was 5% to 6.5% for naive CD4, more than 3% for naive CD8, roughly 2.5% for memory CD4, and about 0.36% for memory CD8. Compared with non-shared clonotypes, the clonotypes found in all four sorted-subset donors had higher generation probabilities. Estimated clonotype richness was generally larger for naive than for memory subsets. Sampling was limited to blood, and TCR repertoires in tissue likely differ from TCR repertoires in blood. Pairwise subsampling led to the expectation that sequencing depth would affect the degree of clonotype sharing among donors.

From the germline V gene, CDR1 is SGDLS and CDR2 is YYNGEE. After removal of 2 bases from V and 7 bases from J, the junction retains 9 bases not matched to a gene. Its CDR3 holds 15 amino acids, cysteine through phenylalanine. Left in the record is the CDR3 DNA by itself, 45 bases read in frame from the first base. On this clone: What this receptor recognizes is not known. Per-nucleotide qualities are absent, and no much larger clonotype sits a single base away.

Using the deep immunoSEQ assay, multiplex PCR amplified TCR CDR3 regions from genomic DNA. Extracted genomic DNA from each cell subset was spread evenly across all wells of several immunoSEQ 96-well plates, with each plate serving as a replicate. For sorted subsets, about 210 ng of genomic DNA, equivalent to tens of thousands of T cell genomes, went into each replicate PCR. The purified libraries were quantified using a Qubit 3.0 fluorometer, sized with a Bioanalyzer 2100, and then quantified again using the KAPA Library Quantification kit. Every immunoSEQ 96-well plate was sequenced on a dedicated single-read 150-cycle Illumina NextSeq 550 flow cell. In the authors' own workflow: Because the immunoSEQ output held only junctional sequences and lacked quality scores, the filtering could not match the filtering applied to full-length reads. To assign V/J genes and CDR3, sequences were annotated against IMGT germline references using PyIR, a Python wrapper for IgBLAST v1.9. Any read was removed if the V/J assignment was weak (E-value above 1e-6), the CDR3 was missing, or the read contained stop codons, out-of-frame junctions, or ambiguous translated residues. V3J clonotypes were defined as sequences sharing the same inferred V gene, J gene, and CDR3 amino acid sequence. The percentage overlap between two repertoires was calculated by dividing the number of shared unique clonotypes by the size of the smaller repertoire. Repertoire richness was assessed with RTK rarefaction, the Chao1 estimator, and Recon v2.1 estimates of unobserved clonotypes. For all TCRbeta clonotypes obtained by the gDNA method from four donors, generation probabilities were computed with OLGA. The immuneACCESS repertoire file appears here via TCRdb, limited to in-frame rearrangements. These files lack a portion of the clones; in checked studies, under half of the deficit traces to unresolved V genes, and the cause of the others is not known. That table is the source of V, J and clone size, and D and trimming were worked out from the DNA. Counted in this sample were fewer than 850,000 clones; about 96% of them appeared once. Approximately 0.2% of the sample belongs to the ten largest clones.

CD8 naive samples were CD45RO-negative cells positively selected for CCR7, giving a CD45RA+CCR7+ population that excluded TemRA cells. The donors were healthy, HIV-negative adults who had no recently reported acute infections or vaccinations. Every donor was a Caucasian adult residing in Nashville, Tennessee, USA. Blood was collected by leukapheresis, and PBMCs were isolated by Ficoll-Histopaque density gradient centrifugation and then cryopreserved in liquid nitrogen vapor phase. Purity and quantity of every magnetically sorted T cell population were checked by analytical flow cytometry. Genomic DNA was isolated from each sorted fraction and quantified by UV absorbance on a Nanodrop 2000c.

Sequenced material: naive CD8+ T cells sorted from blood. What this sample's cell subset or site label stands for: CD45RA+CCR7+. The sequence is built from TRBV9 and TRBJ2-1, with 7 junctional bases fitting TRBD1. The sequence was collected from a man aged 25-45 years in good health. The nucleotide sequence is TGTGCCAGCAGCGTTGGGCAGGGGGTTAGAAATGAGCAGTTCTTC. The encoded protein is CASSVGQGVRNEQFF. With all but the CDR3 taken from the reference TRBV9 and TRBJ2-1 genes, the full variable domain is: DSGVTQTPKHLITATGQRVTLRCSPRSGDLSVYWYQQSLDQGLQFLIQYYNGEERAKGNILERFSAQQFPDLHSELNLSSLELGDSALYFCASSVGQGVRNEQFFGPGTRLTVL.